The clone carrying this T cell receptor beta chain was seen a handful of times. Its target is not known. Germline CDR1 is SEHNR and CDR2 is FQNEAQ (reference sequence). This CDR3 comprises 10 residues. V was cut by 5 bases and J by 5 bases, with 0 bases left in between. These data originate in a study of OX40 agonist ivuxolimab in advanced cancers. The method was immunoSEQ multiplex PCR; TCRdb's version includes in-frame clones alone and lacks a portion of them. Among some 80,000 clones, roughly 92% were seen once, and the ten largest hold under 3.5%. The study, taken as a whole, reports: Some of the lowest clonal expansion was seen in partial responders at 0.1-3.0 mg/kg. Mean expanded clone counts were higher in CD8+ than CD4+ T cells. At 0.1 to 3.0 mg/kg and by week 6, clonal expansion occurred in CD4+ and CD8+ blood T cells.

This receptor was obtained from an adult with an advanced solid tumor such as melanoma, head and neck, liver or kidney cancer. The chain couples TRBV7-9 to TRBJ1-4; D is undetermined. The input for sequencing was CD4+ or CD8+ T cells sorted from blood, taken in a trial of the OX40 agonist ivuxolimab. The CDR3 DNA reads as TGTGCCAGCAGCAATGAAAAACTGTTTTTT. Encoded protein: CASSNEKLFF.